The 6 T cell receptor beta chains below all came from one sample that was sequenced in a study of cytomegalovirus exposure and HLA in healthy donors. Clones were read by immunoSEQ multiplex PCR, and TCRdb kept only the in-frame ones, dropping some. The sample carries 55,000 to 65,000 clones, around nine tenths recorded once. The sample comprised PBMCs. Receptors originate from a young man in good health and CMV-seronegative.

The J gene is TRBJ1-1, the V gene TRBV28, with 7 bases lining up with TRBD1. Germline V CDR1 and CDR2: MDHEN, SYDVKM. Trimming cost V 5 bases and J 8 bases; bases outside gene matches: 8. This CDR3 has 13 residues. For the CDR3, the DNA is TGTGCCAGCAGTCCACCAGGGACAGCAGAAGCTTTCTTT. This encodes CASSPPGTAEAFF.

The chain is built from TRBV13 and TRBJ2-7; D perhaps matches TRBD2 (6 bases). Germline loops: CDR1 PRHDT, CDR2 FYEKMQ (reference sequence). The germline V and J ends were trimmed by 5 bases and 4 bases, with 15 bases remaining between them. The CDR3 is 14 amino acids. CDR3 loop: CASSGAELAYEQYF. CDR3 in DNA: TGTGCCAGCAGCGGTGCGGAACTAGCTTACGAGCAGTACTTC.

The rearrangement joins TRBV7-9 to TRBJ1-3, with D uncertain. The ends were cut back, 7 bases at V and 0 bases at J, with 7 bases in the middle. This CDR3 comprises 13 residues. Germline CDR1 SEHNR, CDR2 FQNEAQ (reference sequence). The CDR3 is CASTAASGNTIYF. The DNA of the CDR3 is TGTGCCAGCACGGCGGCCTCTGGAAACACCATATATTTT.

The chain is built from TRBV7-9 and TRBJ1-1; maybe TRBD1 (6 bases). Germline CDR1 and CDR2: SEHNR and FQNEAQ (reference sequence). This CDR3 is built from 16 residues. V lost 3 bases, J lost 2 bases, and 16 bases lay in between. The CDR3 is CASSFRQVGPNTEAFF. The CDR3 nucleotides read TGTGCCAGCAGCTTCCGACAGGTAGGACCAAACACTGAAGCTTTCTTT.

The gene calls are TRBV7-9 and TRBJ1-1, with TRBD1 as a possible D gene (5 bases). The CDR3 length is 15 residues. Germline-derived CDR1 and CDR2 are SEHNR and FQNEAQ (reference sequence). The V gene lost 0 bases and the J gene lost 3 bases, with 11 bases spanning the gap. CDR3 sequence reads: CASSLAQGRDTEAFF. The CDR3 DNA follows: TGTGCCAGCAGCTTAGCGCAGGGTCGGGACACTGAAGCTTTCTTT.

The chain joins TRBV28 to TRBJ1-2; TRBD1 agrees at 7 bases. V gave up 7 bases and J gave up 7 bases; unmatched junction bases: 6. CDR1 MDHEN and CDR2 SYDVKM come from the germline V gene. CDR3 length: 12 residues. In nucleotides, the CDR3 is TGTGCCAGCATCACAGGGGTTAGTGGCTACACCTTC. Protein product: CASITGVSGYTF.